The clone carrying this T cell receptor beta chain was picked up many times. Its antigen is not identified. Each patient went into thyroid surgery without having received any treatment. The CDR3 consists of 14 residues. The V end was cut by 2 bases, the J end by 0 bases, with 7 bases between. Germline CDR1 reads MNHNY; CDR2 reads SVGAGI (reference sequence). The sample originates from a study of metastatic and nonmetastatic thyroid tumors. Across the study: Where malignant and benign thyroid patients were concerned, repertoires were compared across blood and tumor or nodule tissue. Points from the study as a whole: For both blood and tumor, malignant thyroid tumors reportedly showed significantly higher TCR beta diversity than benign nodules did.

In the authors' methods: The distant-metastasis classifier for papillary thyroid cancer was built from CDR3 differences across clinicopathological groups. From the PCR reads, TCRdb re-called clones with MiXCR. TCRdb, not the authors, supplied the V and J calls. In the table there are roughly 90,000 clones, around 14% of which are singletons. This chain joins TRBV6-6 and TRBJ1-1, with D possibly matching TRBD1 (5 bases). This clonotype was obtained from a female donor with papillary thyroid cancer or a benign thyroid nodule (not recorded which). Some clones in this sample may be carry-over from other donors' samples. Input material: blood. The CDR3 nucleotides are TGTGCCAGCAGTTACGGCAGGGTGAACACTGAAGCTTTCTTT. Translated, it gives CASSYGRVNTEAFF.